The next 28 T cell receptor beta chains were all read from a single sample in a study of T cells in Graves' hyperthyroidism and ophthalmopathy. Regions amplified from RNA transcripts were the TCR beta CDR3 regions. The HTBI primer set was used in a first-round RT-PCR of the TCR CDR3. Each CDR3 protein is one row after TCRdb ran MiXCR on the multiplex PCR reads. The sample comprises some 690,000 distinct CDR3 sequences, about 18% of which are singletons, and roughly 15% rests with the top ten. Source material: blood. Receptor source: a man aged 45-60 years with Graves' hyperthyroidism.

This clonotype was found many times. The rearrangement links TRBV7-3 to TRBJ2-1, with D tentatively TRBD2 (6 bases). V was pared by 1 base and J by 0 bases, with 10 bases between. The germline V gene has CDR1 SGHTA and CDR2 FQGTGA. CDR3 length equals 16 residues. CDR3 nucleotide sequence: TGTGCCAGCAGCTTAATGGGGGGATCCTCCTACAATGAGCAGTTCTTC. Its translation is CASSLMGGSSYNEQFF.

This sequence joins TRBV24-1 and TRBJ2-1; D assignment may be TRBD1 or TRBD2 (5 bases each). V shed 0 bases and J shed 4 bases, with 9 bases lying between them. Germline-derived CDR1 and CDR2 are KGHDR and SFDVKD. The CDR3 is made up of 15 amino acids. CDR3 DNA: TGTGCCACCAGTGATTTGCGGGGCAGTTACAATGAGCAGTTCTTC. Its translation: CATSDLRGSYNEQFF.

The gene calls are TRBV19 and TRBJ2-2; possibly TRBD1 for D (5 bases). V lost 7 bases, J lost 0 bases, and 12 bases lay in between. Germline loops: CDR1 LNHDA, CDR2 SQIVND (reference sequence). The CDR3 has 15 amino acids. This CDR3 is CASTPTATNTGELFF. The CDR3 DNA follows: TGTGCCAGTACCCCGACAGCCACGAACACCGGGGAGCTGTTTTTT.

This clonotype was detected only a few times. The rearrangement joins TRBV18 to TRBJ2-1; a weak D match, TRBD2 (5 bases). The CDR3 extends over 13 amino acids. Trimming pared 1 base from V and 10 bases from J, leaving 11 bases between. Germline loops: CDR1 KGHSH, CDR2 LQKENI. The CDR3 nucleotides are TGTGCCAGCTCACCACGTGTTACGGGGGAGCAGTTCTTC. Translating gives CASSPRVTGEQFF.

This clonotype was detected many times. The V and J genes are TRBV12-3 or TRBV12-4 and TRBJ2-3; 10 bases match TRBD2. V was clipped by 6 bases and J by 6 bases; unmatched bases: 6. The CDR3 length is 14 residues. The CDR3: CASRVSAGGDTQYF. The CDR3 DNA sequence: TGTGCCAGCAGGGTCTCAGCGGGAGGGGATACGCAGTATTTT.

This clonotype was counted at least ten times. The chain couples TRBV30 to TRBJ2-2; 7 bases map to TRBD1. Trimming took 3 bases from V and 5 from J; bases not matched to a gene: 3. The CDR3 covers 13 residues. The germline gives CDR1 GTSNPN, CDR2 SVGIG (reference sequence). The CDR3, as DNA: TGTGCCTGGAGGACAGGGAGTACCGGGGAGCTGTTTTTT. It is translated as CAWRTGSTGELFF.

This clonotype was seen a few times. This chain connects TRBV5-1 to TRBJ1-1, with a tentative D call TRBD1 (5 bases). CDR1 is SGHRS and CDR2 is YFSETQ in the germline V gene. V was cut by 4 bases and J by 0 bases, with 10 bases left in between. The CDR3 extends over 14 amino acids. CDR3 nucleotide sequence: TGCGCCAGCAGCAAGACAGCGGTGAACACTGAAGCTTTCTTT. It is translated as CASSKTAVNTEAFF. Combining the CDR3 with reference TRBV5-1 and TRBJ1-1 gives the whole variable domain KAGVTQTPRYLIKTRGQQVTLSCSPISGHRSVSWYQQTPGQGLQFLFEYFSETQRNKGNFPGRFSGRQFSNSRSEMNVSTLELGDSALYLCASSKTAVNTEAFFGQGTRLTVV.

CDR3 DNA sequence: TGCAGCGTTGAAGGTCGGGACAGGGGGCTCGATGGTTTAGATGAGCAGTTCTTC. This gives the protein CSVEGRDRGLDGLDEQFF. This rearrangement joins TRBV29-1 to TRBJ2-1, with 12 bases identical to TRBD1. Germline V gene data show CDR1 as SQVTM and CDR2 as ANQGSEA. The length of the CDR3 is 18 residues. The ends lost 1 base at V and 8 bases at J; junction bases unmatched: 15.

This clonotype has a handful of counts. The CDR3 nucleotides read TGTGCCAGCAAAGATCCTAGAGGGGTGCGTGAAGCTTTCTTT. Translating it yields CASKDPRGVREAFF. The chain joins TRBV28 to TRBJ1-1, with D possibly being TRBD1 (5 bases). Trimming removed 7 bases at V and 7 bases at J, with 19 bases between. The CDR3 runs to 14 residues. CDR1 is MDHEN, CDR2 SYDVKM, per germline.

A word on this clonotype: A read error is possible here, since a much larger clone lies one base away. This sequence joins TRBV28 and TRBJ1-5; D not resolved. The CDR3 has 14 residues. From germline, CDR1 is MDHEN and CDR2 SYDVKM. DNA of the CDR3: TGTGCCTGCAGTTTATTAATGGAAAGTAGGCCCCAGCATTTT. It translates to CACSLLMESRPQHF. Full variable domain (outside the CDR3, taken from reference TRBV28 and TRBJ1-5): DVKVTQSSRYLVKRTGEKVFLECVQDMDHENMFWYRQDPGLGLRLIYFSYDVKMKEKGDIPEGYSVSREKKERFSLILESASTNQTSMYLCACSLLMESRPQHFGDGTRLSIL.

The chain recombines TRBV19 with TRBJ2-7; no clear D gene. Germline V gene lookup returns CDR1 LNHDA and CDR2 SQIVND (reference sequence). The CDR3 has 14 residues. Trimming pared 8 bases from V and 3 bases from J, leaving 17 bases between. CDR3 amino acids: CASGFGGEFYEQYF. In DNA form, the CDR3 reads TGTGCCAGTGGTTTTGGTGGGGAATTCTACGAGCAGTACTTC.

This clonotype turned up a few times. The chain joins TRBV28 to TRBJ2-7; D is uncertain. V was shortened by 5 bases and J by 0 bases, with 14 bases between the two germline ends. The CDR3 is 15 residues long. Germline V gene data show CDR1 as MDHEN and CDR2 as SYDVKM. CDR3 coding DNA: TGTGCCAGCAGTCCCCGCGGCATTGCCTCCTACGAGCAGTACTTC. It is translated as CASSPRGIASYEQYF.

This clonotype has a count of ten or more. The gene calls are TRBV27 and TRBJ1-2; D possibly corresponds to TRBD1 (6 bases). The CDR3 runs to 12 residues. Trimming cost V 6 bases and J 8 bases, with 13 bases left between them. Per germline, CDR1 MNHEY and CDR2 SMNVEV (reference sequence). In DNA, the CDR3 is TGTGCCAGCAGGAAAAGGGGGGGGGGCTACACCTTC. Its translation is CASRKRGGGYTF.

Of note for this clonotype: This sequence may be a read error, since a much larger clone differs from it by one base. The chain joins TRBV12-3 or TRBV12-4 to TRBJ1-1, with D hard to call. The ends were cut back, 7 bases at V and 2 bases at J, with 14 bases in the middle. The CDR3 consists of 14 residues. The CDR3 DNA reads TGTGCCAGCACCCCCGGCATGGTCAACACTGAAGCTTTCTTT. Amino acid sequence: CASTPGMVNTEAFF.

There are many counts of this clonotype. The chain employs TRBV6-1 and TRBJ1-4; 7 nucleotides agree with TRBD1. CDR1 MNHNS and CDR2 SASEGT come from the germline V gene. The junction had 7 bases not matched to a gene; V was cut back by 6 bases and J by 6 bases. The CDR3 extends over 14 amino acids. Here the CDR3 DNA reads TGTGCCAGCAGCAAACAGGGGCAGGATGAAAAACTGTTTTTT. Its protein product is CASSKQGQDEKLFF.

This clonotype was seen at least ten times. V usage is TRBV10-3 and J usage is TRBJ2-3; 12 positions match TRBD2. The CDR3 consists of 18 residues. With V trimmed by 9 bases and J by 1 base, 14 bases remained unmatched. Germline loops: CDR1 ENHRY, CDR2 SYGVKD. CDR3 amino acids: CAIPKTSGRIGGTDTQYF. As DNA, the CDR3 is TGTGCCATTCCGAAGACTAGCGGGAGAATAGGGGGCACAGATACGCAGTATTTT.

This clonotype has ten or more counts. The chain's CDR3 is CSARWGLDEQFF. The CDR3 bases are TGCAGTGCTAGGTGGGGATTGGATGAGCAGTTCTTC. The J gene is TRBJ2-1, the V gene TRBV20-1, with D uncertain. V was trimmed by 3 bases and J by 8 bases, leaving 11 bases between them. This CDR3 has 12 amino acids. Germline assignment: CDR1 DFQATT and CDR2 SNEGSKA (reference sequence).

V is TRBV5-1 and J is TRBJ2-4, with D maybe TRBD2 (5 bases). The CDR3 is made up of 15 amino acids. Germline V gives CDR1 SGHRS, CDR2 YFSETQ. The germline V and J ends were trimmed by 2 bases and 2 bases, with 11 bases remaining between them. This chain's CDR3 is CASSFGLLPKNIQYF. CDR3 bases: TGCGCCAGCAGCTTCGGACTTCTACCCAAAAACATTCAGTACTTC.

This clonotype occurred many times. The CDR3 protein is CASKGGGPEDTQYF. As DNA, the CDR3 is TGCGCCAGCAAAGGGGGAGGGCCTGAAGATACGCAGTATTTT. V is TRBV5-1 and J is TRBJ2-3; D perhaps matches TRBD2 (7 bases). Germline loops: CDR1 SGHRS, CDR2 YFSETQ. The length of the CDR3 is 14 residues. Deletions cut 6 bases from V and 5 bases from J, with 16 bases between.

This chain connects TRBV9 to TRBJ1-4; weak D call: TRBD1 (6 bases). Germline assignment: CDR1 SGDLS and CDR2 YYNGEE. CDR3 length: 16 residues. V lost 4 bases to trimming and J lost 1 base, with 14 bases between them. The CDR3 DNA follows: TGTGCCAGCAGCCCCTGGGAGGGGGAAACTAATGAAAAACTGTTTTTT. Translation: CASSPWEGETNEKLFF.

This clonotype was seen repeatedly, ten times or more. The chain couples TRBV28 to TRBJ1-1; 8 nucleotides line up with TRBD1. Germline CDR1 is MDHEN and CDR2 is SYDVKM. V lost 6 bases and J lost 1; bases outside the gene matches: 7. The CDR3 runs 15 residues. CDR3 sequence reads: CASRNPGQANTEAFF. The CDR3 nucleotides are TGTGCCAGCAGAAACCCGGGACAGGCGAACACTGAAGCTTTCTTT. Filled out from reference TRBV28 and TRBJ1-1, the complete variable domain reads DVKVTQSSRYLVKRTGEKVFLECVQDMDHENMFWYRQDPGLGLRLIYFSYDVKMKEKGDIPEGYSVSREKKERFSLILESASTNQTSMYLCASRNPGQANTEAFFGQGTRLTVV.

This clonotype was seen at least ten times. V and J are TRBV6-1 and TRBJ2-5; D might be TRBD2 (5 bases). CDR1 is MNHNS, CDR2 SASEGT, per germline. Trimming took 8 bases from V and 5 from J, leaving 12 bases between them. CDR3 length: 12 residues. The CDR3 DNA follows: TGTGCCAGCGGTAAGCGGAAGGAGACCCAGTACTTC. Its translation is CASGKRKETQYF.

This clonotype was detected many times. This chain links TRBV30 with TRBJ1-1; D might be TRBD1 (6 bases). The V end was cut by 4 bases, the J end by 4 bases, with 16 bases between. The CDR3 is 14 residues long. CDR1 and CDR2 (germline): GTSNPN, SVGIG (reference sequence). The CDR3 here is CAWKVPDRFTEAFF. The CDR3 DNA reads TGTGCCTGGAAAGTCCCCGACAGGTTCACTGAAGCTTTCTTT.

This clonotype was counted ten times or more. This chain joins TRBV24-1 and TRBJ2-2, with a weak D call TRBD2 (6 bases). Trimming pared 10 bases from V and 3 bases from J, leaving 11 bases between. Germline-derived CDR1 and CDR2 are KGHDR and SFDVKD. The CDR3 loop spans 13 amino acids. The CDR3 sequence: CATSGGYTGELFF. CDR3 in DNA: TGTGCCACGTCCGGGGGTTACACCGGGGAGCTGTTTTTT.

This sequence joins TRBV11-2 and TRBJ2-3; D might be TRBD2 (6 bases). Germline V gene sequence: CDR1 SGHAT, CDR2 FQNNGV. Trimming removed 5 bases from V and 8 bases from J, with 11 bases in between. The CDR3 runs to 12 residues. Here the CDR3 reads CASSNLSGTQYF. CDR3 in DNA: TGTGCCAGCAGCAATCTTAGCGGTACGCAGTATTTT.

There are many counts of this clonotype. The rearrangement uses TRBV28 and TRBJ1-1, with D unclear. Trimming shortened V by 4 bases and J by 4 bases, and 13 bases separated the two germline ends. This CDR3 contains 14 residues. Germline V gene lookup returns CDR1 MDHEN and CDR2 SYDVKM. Written as DNA, the CDR3 is TGTGCCAGCAGTTCTCTCGATACCATCACTGAAGCTTTCTTT. This sequence encodes CASSSLDTITEAFF.

The table lists this clonotype with many counts. The chain combines TRBV28 with TRBJ1-1; possibly TRBD1 for D (5 bases). Germline values: CDR1 MDHEN, CDR2 SYDVKM. Trimming took 3 bases from V and 0 from J, leaving 14 bases between them. The CDR3 contains 16 residues. The CDR3 loop is CASSFRQYLMNTEAFF. CDR3 DNA sequence: TGTGCCAGCAGTTTCAGACAGTATCTAATGAACACTGAAGCTTTCTTT.

Many counts were recorded for this clonotype. The genes are TRBV27 and TRBJ2-7; 14 bases fit TRBD2. Germline CDR1 is MNHEY and CDR2 is SMNVEV (reference sequence). The V segment lost 2 bases and the J segment 6 bases; nucleotides outside the gene matches: 6. The CDR3 sequence is 16 residues long. For the CDR3, the DNA is TGTGCCAGCAGTTTAGAGGGGACTAGCGGGAGAAGCGAGCAGTACTTC. This gives the protein CASSLEGTSGRSEQYF.